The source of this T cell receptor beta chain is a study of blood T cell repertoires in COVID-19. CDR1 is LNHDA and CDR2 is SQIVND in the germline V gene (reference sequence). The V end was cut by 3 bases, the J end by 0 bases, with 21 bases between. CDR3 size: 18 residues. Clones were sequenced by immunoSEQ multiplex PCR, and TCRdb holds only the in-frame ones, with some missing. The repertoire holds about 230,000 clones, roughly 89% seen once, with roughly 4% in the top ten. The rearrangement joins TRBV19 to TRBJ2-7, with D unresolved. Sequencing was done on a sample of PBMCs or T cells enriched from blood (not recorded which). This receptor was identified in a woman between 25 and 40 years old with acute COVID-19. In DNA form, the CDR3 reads TGTGCCAGTAGTATTAACGCGCAGGCTGGCAAGTACTCCTACGAGCAGTACTTC. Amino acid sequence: CASSINAQAGKYSYEQYF. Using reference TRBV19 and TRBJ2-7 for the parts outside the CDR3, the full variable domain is DGGITQSPKYLFRKEGQNVTLSCEQNLNHDAMYWYRQDPGQGLRLIYYSQIVNDFQKGDIAEGYSVSREKKESFPLTVTSAQKNPTAFYLCASSINAQAGKYSYEQYFGPGTRLTVT.